This T cell receptor (beta chain) was documented in a study of blood T cell repertoires in COVID-19. Overall study context: COVID-19 samples collected from the United States, Italy and Spain covered acute and convalescent phases. Nucleic acid was either cDNA or gDNA, and it came from T cells, B-cell-depleted T cells, or PBMCs.

As handled by the study authors: Reference gene primer amplification yielded estimated nucleated cell counts. This table comes from immunoSEQ multiplex PCR, and its TCRdb copy is limited to in-frame clones, with some not included. For V, J and clone size, that table is used; D and trimming come from the DNA. The repertoire includes roughly 220,000 clones, about 86% of them detected once, and roughly 14% sits in the top ten. Participant reports of clinical history set cohort assignment. The CDR3 has 19 residues. Germline trimming cut 1 base from V and 5 bases from J; bases unmatched to any gene: 12. Germline loops: CDR1 SEHNR, CDR2 FQNEAQ (reference sequence).

This chain joins TRBV7-9 and TRBJ2-5; 14 nucleotides agree with TRBD2. Material: PBMCs or T cells enriched from blood (not recorded which). The clonotype was recovered from a woman aged 45-65 years with acute COVID-19. This chain's CDR3 is CASSLGLAGGDLLGETQYF. CDR3 DNA sequence: TGTGCCAGCAGCTTAGGACTAGCGGGAGGGGACCTTCTGGGGGAGACCCAGTACTTC.